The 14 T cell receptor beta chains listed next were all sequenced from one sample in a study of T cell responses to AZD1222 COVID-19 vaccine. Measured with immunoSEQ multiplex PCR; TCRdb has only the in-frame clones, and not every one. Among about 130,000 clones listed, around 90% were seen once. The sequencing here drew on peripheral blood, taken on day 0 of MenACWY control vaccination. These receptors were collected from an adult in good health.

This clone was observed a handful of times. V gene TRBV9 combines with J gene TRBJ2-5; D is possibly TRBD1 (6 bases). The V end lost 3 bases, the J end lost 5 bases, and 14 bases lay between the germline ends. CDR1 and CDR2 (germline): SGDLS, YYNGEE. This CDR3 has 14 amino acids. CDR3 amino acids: CASSGVTGAETQYF. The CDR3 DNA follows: TGTGCCAGCAGCGGGGTGACAGGAGCGGAGACCCAGTACTTC.

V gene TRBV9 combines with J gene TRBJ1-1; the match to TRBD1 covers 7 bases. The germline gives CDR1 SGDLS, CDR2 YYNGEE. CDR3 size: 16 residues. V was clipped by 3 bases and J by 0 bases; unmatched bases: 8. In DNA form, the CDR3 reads TGTGCCAGCAGCGAAGATCGAGGGGGCCTGAACACTGAAGCTTTCTTT. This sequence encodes CASSEDRGGLNTEAFF.

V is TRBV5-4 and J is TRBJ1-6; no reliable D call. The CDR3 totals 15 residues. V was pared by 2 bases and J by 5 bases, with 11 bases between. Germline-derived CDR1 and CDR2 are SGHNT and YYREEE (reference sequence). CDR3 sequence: CASSFGGFHNSPLHF. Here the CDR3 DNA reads TGTGCCAGCAGCTTCGGAGGGTTCCATAATTCACCCCTCCACTTT. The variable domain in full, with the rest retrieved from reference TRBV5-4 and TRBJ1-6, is ETGVTQSPTHLIKTRGQQVTLRCSSQSGHNTVSWYQQALGQGPQFIFQYYREEENGRGNFPPRFSGLQFPNYSSELNVNALELDDSALYLCASSFGGFHNSPLHFGNGTRLTVT.

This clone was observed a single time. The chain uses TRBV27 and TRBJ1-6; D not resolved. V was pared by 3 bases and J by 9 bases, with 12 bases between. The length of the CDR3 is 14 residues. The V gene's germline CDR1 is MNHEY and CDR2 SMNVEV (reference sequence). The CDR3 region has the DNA TGTGCCAGCAGTTTCGGAGGTGAAGGTTCACCCCTCCACTTT. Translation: CASSFGGEGSPLHF.

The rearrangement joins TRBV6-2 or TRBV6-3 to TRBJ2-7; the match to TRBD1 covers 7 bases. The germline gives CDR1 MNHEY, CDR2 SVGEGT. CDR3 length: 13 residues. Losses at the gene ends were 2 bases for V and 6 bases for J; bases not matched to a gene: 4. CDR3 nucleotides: TGTGCCAGCAGTTACACCGGGACAGTCGAGCAGTACGTC. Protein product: CASSYTGTVEQYV.

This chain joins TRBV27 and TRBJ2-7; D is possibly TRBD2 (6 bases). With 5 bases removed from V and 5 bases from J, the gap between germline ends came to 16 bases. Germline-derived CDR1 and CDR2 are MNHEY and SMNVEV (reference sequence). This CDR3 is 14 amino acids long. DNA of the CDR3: TGTGCCAGCAGTACGGGGGATTCCGGGGACGAGCAGTACTTC. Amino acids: CASSTGDSGDEQYF.

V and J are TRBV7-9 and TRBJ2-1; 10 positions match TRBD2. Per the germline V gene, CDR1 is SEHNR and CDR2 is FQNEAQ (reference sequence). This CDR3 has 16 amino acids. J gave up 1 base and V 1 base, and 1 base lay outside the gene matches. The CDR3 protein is CASSLGTSGSYNEQFF. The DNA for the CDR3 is TGTGCCAGCAGCTTAGGGACTAGCGGTTCCTACAATGAGCAGTTCTTC.

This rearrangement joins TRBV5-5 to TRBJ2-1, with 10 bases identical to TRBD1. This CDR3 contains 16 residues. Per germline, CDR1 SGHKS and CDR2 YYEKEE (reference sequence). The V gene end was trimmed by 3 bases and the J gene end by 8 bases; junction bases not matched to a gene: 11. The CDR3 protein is CASSSETGGIGYEQFF. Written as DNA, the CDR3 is TGTGCCAGCAGCTCGGAGACAGGGGGCATCGGCTATGAGCAGTTCTTC.

The CDR3 is CASSWRTGVSEQFF. CDR3 bases: TGTGCCAGCAGCTGGAGAACAGGGGTTAGTGAGCAGTTCTTC. This chain connects TRBV7-8 to TRBJ2-1; 7 nucleotides agree with TRBD1. The length of the CDR3 is 14 residues. CDR1 is SGHVS, CDR2 FQNEAQ, per germline. The ends lost 4 bases at V and 9 bases at J; junction bases unmatched: 9.

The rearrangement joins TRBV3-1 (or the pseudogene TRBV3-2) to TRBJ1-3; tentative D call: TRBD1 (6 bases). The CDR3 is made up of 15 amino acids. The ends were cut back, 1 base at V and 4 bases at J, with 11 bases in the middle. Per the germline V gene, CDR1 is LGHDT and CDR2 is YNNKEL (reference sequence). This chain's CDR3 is CASSQAQGWGNTIYF. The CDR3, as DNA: TGTGCCAGCAGCCAAGCACAGGGTTGGGGAAACACCATATATTTT.

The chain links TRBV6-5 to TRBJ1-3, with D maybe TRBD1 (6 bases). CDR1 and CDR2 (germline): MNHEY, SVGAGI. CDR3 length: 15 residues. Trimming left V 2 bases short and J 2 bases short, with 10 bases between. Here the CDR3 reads CASSYSRTAGNTIYF. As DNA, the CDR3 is TGTGCCAGCAGTTACAGCCGGACAGCTGGAAACACCATATATTTT.

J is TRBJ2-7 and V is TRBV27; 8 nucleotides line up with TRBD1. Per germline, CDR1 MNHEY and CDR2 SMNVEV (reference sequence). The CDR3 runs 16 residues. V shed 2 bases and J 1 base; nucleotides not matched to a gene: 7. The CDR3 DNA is TGTGCCAGCAGTTTAGCCCGAACAGGGGGGTCCTACGAGCAGTACTTC. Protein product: CASSLARTGGSYEQYF.

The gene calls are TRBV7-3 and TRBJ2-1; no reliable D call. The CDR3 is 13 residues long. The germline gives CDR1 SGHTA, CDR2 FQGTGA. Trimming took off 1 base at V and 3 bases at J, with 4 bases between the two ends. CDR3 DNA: TGTGCCAGCAGCTTAATGCTCTACAATGAGCAGTTCTTC. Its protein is CASSLMLYNEQFF.

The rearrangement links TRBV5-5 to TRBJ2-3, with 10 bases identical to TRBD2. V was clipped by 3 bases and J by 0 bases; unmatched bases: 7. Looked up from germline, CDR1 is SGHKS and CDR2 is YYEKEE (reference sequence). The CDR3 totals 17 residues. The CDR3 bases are TGTGCCAGCAGCTCCGGGACTAGCGTCGATAGCACAGATACGCAGTATTTT. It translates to CASSSGTSVDSTDTQYF.